The clone carrying this TCR beta chain has a count of ten or more. The antigen is unknown. The sample is drawn from a study of T cells in Graves' hyperthyroidism and ophthalmopathy. TCR beta CDR3 sequences were amplified from RNA transcripts. An initial round of RT-PCR targeting the TCR CDR3 relied on the HTBI primer set. TCRdb reanalysed the multiplex PCR reads using MiXCR and keeps one entry per CDR3 protein. The sample carries a few hundred thousand distinct CDR3 sequences, more than 14% recorded once. Study-wide findings and caveats: Most clonotypes expanded in the thyroid (above 0.001) were also present in blood.

The CDR3 consists of 14 residues. The ends were cut back, 7 bases at V and 0 bases at J, with 13 bases in the middle. The germline CDR1 and CDR2 sequences are SQVTM and ANQGSEA. The sample comprised blood. V is TRBV29-1 and J is TRBJ1-5; no definite D call. The receptor was isolated from a woman in her twenties or thirties with Graves' ophthalmopathy. CDR3 in DNA: TGCAGCGCACAGATGGCGGATAGCAATCAGCCCCAGCATTTT. It yields the protein CSAQMADSNQPQHF.